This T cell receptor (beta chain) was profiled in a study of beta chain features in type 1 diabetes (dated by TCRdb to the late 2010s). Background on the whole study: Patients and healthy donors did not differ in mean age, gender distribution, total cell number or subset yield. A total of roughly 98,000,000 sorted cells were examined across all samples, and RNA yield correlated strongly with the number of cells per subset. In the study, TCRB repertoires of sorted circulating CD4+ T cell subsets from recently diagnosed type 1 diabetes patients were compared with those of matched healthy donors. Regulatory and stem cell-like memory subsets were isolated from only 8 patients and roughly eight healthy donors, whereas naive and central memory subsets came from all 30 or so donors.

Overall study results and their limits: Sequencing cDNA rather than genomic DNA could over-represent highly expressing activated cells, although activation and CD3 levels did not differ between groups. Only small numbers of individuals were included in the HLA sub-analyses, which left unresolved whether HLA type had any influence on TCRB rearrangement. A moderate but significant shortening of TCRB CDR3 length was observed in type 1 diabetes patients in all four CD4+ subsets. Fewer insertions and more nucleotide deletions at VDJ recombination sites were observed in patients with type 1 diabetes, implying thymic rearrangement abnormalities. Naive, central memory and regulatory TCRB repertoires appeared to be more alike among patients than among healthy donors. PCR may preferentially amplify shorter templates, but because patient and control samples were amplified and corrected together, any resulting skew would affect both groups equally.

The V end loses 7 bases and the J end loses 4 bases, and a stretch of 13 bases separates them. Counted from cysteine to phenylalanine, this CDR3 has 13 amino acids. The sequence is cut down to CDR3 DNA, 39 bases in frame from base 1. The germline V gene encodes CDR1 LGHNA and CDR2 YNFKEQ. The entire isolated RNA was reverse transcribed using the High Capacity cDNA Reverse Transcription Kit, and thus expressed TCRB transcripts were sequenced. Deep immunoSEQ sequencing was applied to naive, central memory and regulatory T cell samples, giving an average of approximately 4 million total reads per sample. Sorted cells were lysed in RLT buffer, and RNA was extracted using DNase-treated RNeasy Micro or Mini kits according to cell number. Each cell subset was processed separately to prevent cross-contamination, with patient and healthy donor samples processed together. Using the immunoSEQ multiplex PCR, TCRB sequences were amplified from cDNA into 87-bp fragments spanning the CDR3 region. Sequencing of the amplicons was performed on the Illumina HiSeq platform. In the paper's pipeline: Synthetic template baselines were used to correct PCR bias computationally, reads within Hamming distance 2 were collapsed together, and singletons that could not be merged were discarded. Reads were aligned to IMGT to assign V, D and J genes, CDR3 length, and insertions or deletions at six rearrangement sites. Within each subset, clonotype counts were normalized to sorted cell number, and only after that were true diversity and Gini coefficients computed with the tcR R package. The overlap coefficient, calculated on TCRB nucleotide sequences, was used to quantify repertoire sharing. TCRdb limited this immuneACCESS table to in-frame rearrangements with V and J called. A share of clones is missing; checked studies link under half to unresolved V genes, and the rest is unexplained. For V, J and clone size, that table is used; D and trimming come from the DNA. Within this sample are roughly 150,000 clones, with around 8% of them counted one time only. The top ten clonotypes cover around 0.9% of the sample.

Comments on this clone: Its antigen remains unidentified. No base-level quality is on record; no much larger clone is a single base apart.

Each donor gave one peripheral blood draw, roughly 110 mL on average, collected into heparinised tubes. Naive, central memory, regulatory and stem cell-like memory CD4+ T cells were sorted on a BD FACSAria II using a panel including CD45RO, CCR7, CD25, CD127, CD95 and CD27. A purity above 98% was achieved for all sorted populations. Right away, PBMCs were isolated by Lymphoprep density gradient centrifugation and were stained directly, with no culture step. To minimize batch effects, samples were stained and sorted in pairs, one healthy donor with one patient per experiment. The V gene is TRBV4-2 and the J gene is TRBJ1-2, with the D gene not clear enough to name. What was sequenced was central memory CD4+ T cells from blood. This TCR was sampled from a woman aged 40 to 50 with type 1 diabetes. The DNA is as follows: TGTGCCAGCACTGACCGGGAGCTCTATGGCTACACCTTC. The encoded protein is CASTDRELYGYTF.